These 23 T cell receptor beta chains share one sample of origin, sequenced in a study of human T cells and chemical hapten exposure. The time point was: pre-sensitization, week 0. Treatment: therapeutic diphenylcyclopropenone sensitization with weekly scalp DPC. TCRdb re-derived calls from the RACE reads in MiXCR, one entry per CDR3 protein. The sample includes fewer than 300,000 distinct CDR3 sequences, about 9% seen only once; the top ten take 2% to 2.5%. Specimen: whole blood, collected in connection with sensitization to the hapten diphenylcyclopropenone (DPC). These receptors all come from a woman aged 35 to 49 with alopecia areata. Some clones in this sample may be carry-over from other donors' samples.

A few counts support this clonotype. This sequence joins TRBV20-1 and TRBJ2-4, with D maybe TRBD2 (6 bases). This CDR3 has 13 amino acids. CDR1 is DFQATT, CDR2 SNEGSKA, per germline (reference sequence). Written as DNA, the CDR3 is TGCAGCTATTGGGGGGTAGCCAAAAACATTCAGTACTTC. It yields the protein CSYWGVAKNIQYF.

The table lists this clonotype with a few counts. The chain employs TRBV21-1 and TRBJ2-4; the table's D call, TRBD1, has no DNA check behind it. TRBV21-1 is assigned pseudogene status. This CDR3 spans 19 amino acids. CDR3: CASSNTGTETPLAKNIQYF. The CDR3 nucleotides are TGTGCCAGCAGCAACACCGGGACCGAAACCCCCCTAGCCAAAAACATTCAGTACTTC.

The V gene is TRBV10-3, the J gene TRBJ2-2; TRBD2 matches 7 bases. The V gene's germline CDR1 is ENHRY and CDR2 SYGVKD. J gave up 3 bases and V 8 bases, and 0 bases lay outside the gene matches. The CDR3 has 12 amino acids. CDR3 nucleotides: TGTGCCATCGGGAGGGACACCGGGGAGCTGTTTTTT. This translates into CAIGRDTGELFF.

Only a few counts were recorded for this clonotype. The chain uses TRBV6-2 or TRBV6-3 and TRBJ2-3, with no clear D. Germline CDR1 is MNHEY and CDR2 is SVGEGT. The CDR3 is 15 residues long. Trimming removed 2 bases from V and 3 bases from J, with 12 bases in between. The CDR3 region is CASSYDFDPTDTQYF. The CDR3 DNA reads TGTGCCAGCAGTTACGACTTCGACCCGACAGATACGCAGTATTTT.

CDR3 sequence: CASTQQGSNTGELFF. CDR3 nucleotide sequence: TGTGCCAGCACCCAACAGGGGTCGAACACCGGGGAGCTGTTTTTT. The gene calls are TRBV12-3 or TRBV12-4 and TRBJ2-2; 7 nucleotides match TRBD1. This CDR3 comprises 15 residues. The V gene end was trimmed by 7 bases and the J gene end by 0 bases; junction bases not matched to a gene: 5.

This clonotype occurred many times. In DNA form, the CDR3 reads TGTGCCAGCAGCCCTACTAGCGGGAGCTCCTACGAGCAGTACTTC. This gives the protein CASSPTSGSSYEQYF. The J gene is TRBJ2-7, the V gene TRBV28; 11 positions match TRBD2. This CDR3 has 15 residues. Germline V gene data show CDR1 as MDHEN and CDR2 as SYDVKM. Unmatched junction bases numbered 4, after V lost 6 bases and J lost 0 bases.

V is TRBV7-9 and J is TRBJ2-3; D is ambiguous. Trimming removed 3 bases at V and 11 bases at J, with 18 bases between. The germline V gene has CDR1 SEHNR and CDR2 FQNEAQ (reference sequence). The CDR3 has 14 amino acids. As DNA, the CDR3 is TGTGCCAGCAGCTTTTTGGGTCTGAGCCCTCGGCAGTATTTT. It encodes CASSFLGLSPRQYF. Based on the CDR3 plus reference TRBV7-9 and TRBJ2-3, the full variable domain is DTGVSQNPRHKITKRGQNVTFRCDPISEHNRLYWYRQTLGQGPEFLTYFQNEAQLEKSRLLSDRFSAERPKGSFSTLEIQRTEQGDSAMYLCASSFLGLSPRQYFGPGTRLTVL.

In its sample, this clonotype was seen a few times. The chain has TRBV7-2 and TRBJ2-7; D tentatively reads TRBD1 or TRBD2 (5 bases each). From germline, CDR1 is SGHTA and CDR2 FQGNSA. The CDR3 runs 15 residues. V was trimmed by 4 bases and J by 2 bases, leaving 15 bases between them. The CDR3 sequence: CASSSSGTDPYEQYF. Here the CDR3 DNA reads TGTGCCAGCAGCTCCTCCGGGACCGATCCCTACGAGCAGTACTTC.

This clonotype was counted a few times. This CDR3 is CASSSTDRDEAFF. As DNA, the CDR3 is TGTGCCAGCAGTTCTACGGACAGGGATGAAGCTTTCTTT. The V gene is TRBV28, the J gene TRBJ1-1; 8 positions match TRBD1. The length of the CDR3 is 13 residues. From germline, CDR1 is MDHEN and CDR2 SYDVKM. V shed 4 bases and J 7 bases; nucleotides not matched to a gene: 5.

The chain carries TRBV29-1 and TRBJ1-1; D is perhaps TRBD1 (6 bases). Trimming pared 6 bases from V and 4 bases from J, leaving 9 bases between. Germline CDR1 is SQVTM and CDR2 is ANQGSEA. The CDR3 sequence is 11 residues long. The CDR3 is CSVQGGTEAFF. CDR3 DNA: TGCAGCGTCCAAGGGGGCACTGAAGCTTTCTTT.

This clonotype was seen many times. This chain links TRBV24-1 with TRBJ2-1; D is undetermined. This CDR3 spans 12 amino acids. In germline, CDR1 is KGHDR, CDR2 SFDVKD. V was pared by 1 base and J by 6 bases, with 3 bases between. The CDR3 nucleotides read TGTGCCACCAGTGATTTAGTCAATGAGCAGTTCTTC. This encodes CATSDLVNEQFF.

Only a few counts were recorded for this clonotype. The genes are TRBV30 and TRBJ2-1, with D hard to call. CDR3 length equals 12 residues. Deletions cut 1 base from V and 6 bases from J, with 7 bases between. Germline CDR1 and CDR2: GTSNPN and SVGIG (reference sequence). CDR3: CAWSAQPNEQFF. The DNA for the CDR3 is TGTGCCTGGAGTGCGCAGCCCAATGAGCAGTTCTTC.

In the case of this clonotype: Relative to the germline gene, one junction end is altered; a read error may explain this. The chain has TRBV7-7 and TRBJ2-3; D possibly uses TRBD1 or TRBD2 (5 bases each). The CDR3 covers 15 residues. Germline CDR1 and CDR2: SSHAT and FNYEAQ (reference sequence). The CDR3: CASSQGTGPTDTQYF. The CDR3 DNA reads as TGTGCTAGCAGCCAAGGGACGGGACCCACAGATACGCAGTATTTT.

The rearrangement joins TRBV7-8 to TRBJ2-1; 7 bases map to TRBD1. The CDR3 extends over 12 amino acids. Germline-derived CDR1 and CDR2 are SGHVS and FQNEAQ. Trimming took 5 bases from V and 15 from J; bases not matched to a gene: 10. The CDR3 bases are TGTGCCAGCAGCCAACTGACAGGGCGGTCGTTCTTC. This gives the protein CASSQLTGRSFF.

This clonotype was counted a few times. CDR3 sequence (DNA): TGTGCCAGCAGTTTAGGGGATCCCGCCCCTGAGCAGTTCTTC. Encoded protein: CASSLGDPAPEQFF. The rearrangement uses TRBV12-3 or TRBV12-4 and TRBJ2-1, with D uncertain. The CDR3 sequence is 14 residues long. With 1 base removed from V and 9 bases from J, the gap between germline ends came to 13 bases.

This chain uses TRBV28 with TRBJ1-1; D remains ambiguous. Germline assignment: CDR1 MDHEN and CDR2 SYDVKM. Trimming took off 3 bases at V and 8 bases at J, with 10 bases between the two ends. The CDR3 length is 12 residues. The CDR3 nucleotides are TGTGCCAGCAGTTTCATGACCGCCGAAGCTTTCTTT. Its translation is CASSFMTAEAFF.

The J gene is TRBJ1-2, the V gene TRBV4-2; tentatively, D is TRBD1 (6 bases). This CDR3 has 16 residues. V gave up 0 bases and J gave up 4 bases, with 15 bases separating them. The germline V gene has CDR1 LGHNA and CDR2 YNFKEQ. The chain's CDR3 is CASSQEPGDRPYGYTF. As DNA, the CDR3 is TGTGCCAGCAGCCAAGAGCCAGGGGACCGCCCCTATGGCTACACCTTC.

V and J are TRBV6-1 and TRBJ1-2; 12 nucleotides line up with TRBD1. Trimming at V came to 6 bases and at J to 4 bases, leaving 6 bases not matched to a gene. CDR3 size: 15 residues. Looked up from germline, CDR1 is MNHNS and CDR2 is SASEGT. The CDR3 DNA sequence: TGTGCCAGCAGGGAGGGACAGGGGGCCGCCTATGGCTACACCTTC. This encodes CASREGQGAAYGYTF.

The table lists this clonotype with a few counts. The CDR3 sequence: CASSFRGHGNTIYF. The DNA for the CDR3 is TGTGCCAGCAGTTTCAGGGGTCACGGAAACACCATATATTTT. The rearrangement links TRBV28 to TRBJ1-3; the D gene is possibly TRBD1 (6 bases). Trimming took 3 bases from V and 4 from J, leaving 10 bases between them. Germline CDR1 is MDHEN and CDR2 is SYDVKM. The CDR3 contains 14 residues.

This clonotype has a handful of counts. The genes are TRBV20-1 and TRBJ2-3; TRBD2 is a possible D gene (6 bases). The CDR3 totals 13 residues. Trimming pared 5 bases from V and 1 base from J, leaving 10 bases between. CDR1 is DFQATT, CDR2 SNEGSKA, per germline (reference sequence). Here the CDR3 reads CSAGGARTDTQYF. The CDR3, as DNA: TGCAGTGCTGGCGGGGCCCGCACAGATACGCAGTATTTT.

The chain combines TRBV6-2 or TRBV6-3 with TRBJ2-1; 11 bases match TRBD2. The CDR3 spans 14 residues. In germline, CDR1 is MNHEY, CDR2 SVGEGT. V was pared by 6 bases and J by 5 bases, with 3 bases of the junction left unmatched. The CDR3 nucleotides are TGTGCCAGCAGGCTTAGCGGGAGGGACAATGAGCAGTTCTTC. Residues: CASRLSGRDNEQFF.

This clonotype has ten or more counts. The chain carries TRBV7-3 and TRBJ1-1; no firm D call. CDR1 is SGHTA and CDR2 is FQGTGA in the germline V gene. V gave up 6 bases and J gave up 1 base, with 9 bases separating them. This CDR3 comprises 13 residues. CDR3 DNA: TGTGCCAGCAGTCCCCCTCCGAACACTGAAGCTTTCTTT. Translated, it gives CASSPPPNTEAFF. The variable domain in full, with the rest retrieved from reference TRBV7-3 and TRBJ1-1, is GAGVSQTPSNKVTEKGKYVELRCDPISGHTALYWYRQSLGQGPEFLIYFQGTGAADDSGLPNDRFFAVRPEGSVSTLKIQRTERGDSAVYLCASSPPPNTEAFFGQGTRLTVV.

This chain joins TRBV20-1 and TRBJ1-5; D ambiguous. Trimming shortened V by 2 bases and J by 2 bases, and 4 bases separated the two germline ends. Per germline, CDR1 DFQATT and CDR2 SNEGSKA (reference sequence). CDR3 length: 12 residues. The CDR3 DNA follows: TGCAGTGCTAGACAGGGCAATCAGCCCCAGCATTTT. It specifies CSARQGNQPQHF.